The rows below give T cell receptor beta chains drawn from one sample of a study of tumor-infiltrating lymphocytes in primary liver carcinoma. TCRdb ran MiXCR on the multiplex PCR reads and lists one entry per CDR3 protein. The sample yields approximately 120,000 distinct CDR3 sequences, around 60% seen once. Sample: liver tumor tissue from sampling region 3. These TCRs come from a woman in her fifties or sixties with primary liver carcinoma and hepatitis B virus infection. Each CDR3 is given with its conserved first and last residue. D genes are given only for firm matches. The size entry is marked missing in some rows and otherwise reads once, few, many or a size class.

>TRBJ2-1|TRBV11-2|many|TRBD2
CASSLRLAGGWDEQFF
TGTGCCAGCAGCTTGAGGCTAGCGGGAGGGTGGGATGAGCAGTTCTTC
>TRBJ2-3|TRBV12-3/TRBV12-4|many|.
CASSIDTDTQYF
TGTGCCAGCAGTATCGACACAGATACGCAGTATTTT
>TRBJ2-7|TRBV28|.|TRBD1
CASNRQGSYGQYF
TGTGCCAGCAACCGACAGGGGTCCTACGGGCAGTACTTC
>TRBJ2-5|TRBV11-2|.|.
CASSVRPRGETQNF
TGTGCCAGCAGTGTTAGACCCAGGGGTGAGACCCAGAACTTC
>TRBJ1-1|TRBV11-2|.|.
CTSSPMNTEAFF
TGTACCAGCAGCCCCATGAACACTGAGGCTTTCTTT
>TRBJ2-5|TRBV28|many|TRBD2
CASSFQRGTYQETQYF
TGTGCCAGCAGTTTCCAGCGGGGGACGTACCAAGAGACCCAGTACTTC
>TRBJ1-2|TRBV11-2|.|.
CASSPPGVRGYTF
TGTGCCAGCAGCCCCCCTGGGGTCCGTGGCTACACCTTC
>TRBJ1-2|TRBV29-1|.|.
CNVGEVAGTKDGYTF
TGCAACGTTGGGGAGGTTGCCGGAACAAAAGATGGCTACACCTTC
>TRBJ1-4|TRBV12-3/TRBV12-4|.|.
CASSLEWANKKLFF
TGTGCCAGCAGCTTGGAGTGGGCTAATAAAAAACTGTTTTTT
>TRBJ2-6|TRBV12-5|.|.
CASVSDSGAIIPTF
TGTGCTAGCGTCTCAGACTCTGGGGCCATCATCCCGACTTTC
>TRBJ2-7|TRBV28|few|TRBD2
CATLGLAGGYEQYF
TGTGCCACCCTGGGACTAGCGGGAGGGTACGAGCAGTACTTC
>TRBJ2-3|TRBV11-2|.|TRBD2
CTSSHGSGSLPDTQYF
TGTACCAGTAGCCATGGTAGCGGGAGTTTGCCAGATACGCAGTATTTT
>TRBJ2-5|TRBV6-5|once|TRBD2
CASGPKASGSPKETQYF
TGTGCCAGCGGACCAAAAGCTAGCGGGAGCCCCAAAGAGACCCAGTACTTC
>TRBJ2-3|TRBV12-3/TRBV12-4|many|.
CASSSLGDTQYF
TGTGCCAGCAGTTCCCTTGGGGATACGCAGTATTTT
>TRBJ1-5|TRBV7-6|many|.
CASSLSPTVRGSNQPQHF
TGTGCCAGCAGCTTATCTCCCACTGTCAGGGGTAGCAATCAGCCCCAGCATTTT
>TRBJ2-5|TRBV9|.|TRBD2
CASSATSGRLETQYF
TGTGCCAGCAGCGCGACTAGCGGGAGGTTGGAGACCCAGTACTTC
>TRBJ2-3|TRBV13|.|TRBD1
CARSSRTGADTQYF
TGTGCCAGAAGCTCCCGGACAGGAGCAGATACGCAGTATTTT
>TRBJ2-3|TRBV11-2|.|.
CTRSFRDTQYF
TGTACCAGGAGCTTTAGGGATACGCAGTATTTT
>TRBJ2-7|TRBV28|.|TRBD1
CASTSSGHTPRDRGLEQYF
TGTGCCAGCACTTCTAGCGGGCACACCCCCCGGGACAGGGGGCTCGAGCAGTACTTC
>TRBJ1-2|TRBV28|many|.
CASSLRPSNYGYTF
TGTGCCAGCAGTTTGAGACCGTCGAACTATGGCTACACCTTC
>TRBJ2-1|TRBV6-5|.|TRBD2
CASNPGLGGEQFF
TGCGCCAGCAATCCAGGACTAGGCGGTGAGCAGTTCTTC
>TRBJ1-4|TRBV20-1|.|.
CSASLNEKLFF
TGCAGTGCTAGCCTCAATGAAAAACTGTTTTTT
>TRBJ1-2|TRBV7-9|few|.
CASSYLGRGNGYTF
TGTGCCAGCAGCTATTTGGGACGGGGAAATGGCTACACCTTC
>TRBJ2-7|TRBV11-2|.|.
CASSLGGGSFYNEQYF
TGTGCCAGCAGCTTAGGAGGGGGGAGTTTTTACAATGAGCAGTACTTC
>TRBJ2-1|TRBV29-1|.|TRBD2
CSVDGTRGGNEQFF
TGCAGCGTAGATGGGACTAGAGGGGGCAATGAGCAGTTCTTC
>TRBJ2-5|TRBV7-9|many|.
CASSLRQGETQYF
TGTGCCAGCAGCTTACGTCAGGGTGAGACCCAGTACTTC
>TRBJ1-1|TRBV28|many|.
CASSLLRAEAFF
TGTGCCAGCAGTTTACTTAGGGCTGAAGCTTTCTTT
>TRBJ1-5|TRBV4-2|.|.
CASSPLERGEGQPQHF
TGTGCCAGCAGCCCCCTCGAGAGGGGCGAGGGACAGCCCCAGCATTTT
>TRBJ2-3|TRBV11-3|.|TRBD2
CVSSPREREQDTQNF
TGTGTCAGCAGCCCCCGTGAGCGGGAGCAAGATACGCAGAATTTT
>TRBJ1-5|TRBV28|many|.
CASSPLERDNQPQHF
TGTGCCAGCAGCCCTCTCGAGAGGGACAATCAGCCCCAGCATTTT
>TRBJ2-1|TRBV7-9|.|.
CANSHSSPRKGPPDEQFF
TGTGCCAACAGTCATAGCAGCCCCCGAAAAGGGCCCCCCGATGAGCAGTTCTTC
>TRBJ2-7|TRBV2|.|.
CASRRGSGGTYEQYF
TGTGCCAGCAGGCGGGGGTCAGGGGGGACCTACGAGCAGTACTTC
>TRBJ1-2|TRBV7-3|once|.
CASSSTSDSGYTF
TGTGCCAGCAGCTCCACTAGCGACAGCGGCTACACCTTC
>TRBJ2-1|TRBV11-2|.|TRBD2
CANSRISGSATYNEQFF
TGTGCCAACAGCAGAATTAGCGGGAGCGCAACCTACAATGAACAGTTCTTC
>TRBJ1-2|TRBV5-1|.|.
CASSLSQHGYTF
TGCGCCAGCAGCTTGTCCCAGCATGGCTACACCTTC
>TRBJ1-5|TRBV6-1|many|.
CASIPPGHNQPQHF
TGTGCCAGCATTCCCCCGGGACACAATCAGCCCCAGCATTTT
>TRBJ2-5|TRBV24-1|.|.
CTTSETQGGVETQYF
TGTACCACCAGTGAGACTCAGGGGGGTGTAGAGACCCAGTACTTC
>TRBJ2-1|TRBV29-1|.|.
CSVGFDGTAYNGQFF
TGCAGCGTTGGGTTTGATGGAACCGCCTACAATGGGCAGTTCTTC
>TRBJ2-7|TRBV29-1|many|TRBD2
CSVEVKRGSPYEQYF
TGCAGCGTTGAAGTCAAGCGGGGTTCACCCTACGAGCAGTACTTC